Below, 19 T cell receptor beta chains from the same sample are listed, as sequenced in a study of T cell repertoires in aging, cancer and after chemotherapy. The template was genomic DNA from peripheral blood, not RNA. Rearranged V-D-J TRB sequences were amplified with a mixed TRB-A/B primer pool. In TCRdb, the multiplex PCR reads were re-called with MiXCR into one record per CDR3 protein. This table has about 1,600 distinct CDR3 sequences, 20% to 25% appearing once. Source material: blood. The receptors here all came from a human donor with a solid tumor.

Only a few counts were recorded for this clonotype. The chain joins TRBV20-1 to TRBJ1-2; TRBD1 matches 7 bases. Losses at the gene ends were 1 base for V and 5 bases for J; bases not matched to a gene: 10. In germline, CDR1 is DFQATT, CDR2 SNEGSKA (reference sequence). The CDR3 runs 15 residues. The CDR3 region is CSARARGSRSYGYTF. The DNA for the CDR3 is TGCAGTGCTAGAGCCAGGGGGAGCCGTTCTTATGGCTACACCTTC.

The chain couples TRBV27 to TRBJ2-1, with 8 bases identical to TRBD1. Trimming cost V 6 bases and J 6 bases; bases outside gene matches: 10. Germline lookup yields CDR1 MNHEY and CDR2 SMNVEV (reference sequence). This CDR3 is 15 amino acids long. CDR3 region: CASSPPGQVFNEQFF. DNA for the CDR3: TGTGCCAGCAGCCCTCCGGGACAGGTCTTCAATGAGCAGTTCTTC.

This clonotype has only a few counts. The chain uses TRBV20-1 and TRBJ1-1; tentatively, D is TRBD1 (6 bases). Germline V gene sequence: CDR1 DFQATT, CDR2 SNEGSKA (reference sequence). This CDR3 contains 13 residues. V shed 4 bases and J shed 0 bases, with 9 bases lying between them. The CDR3 sequence is CSANSGVNTEAFF. The CDR3 DNA follows: TGCAGTGCTAATTCAGGGGTGAACACTGAAGCTTTCTTT.

By share, this clonotype counts as large. The chain joins TRBV29-1 to TRBJ2-7, with D hard to call. The germline V gene has CDR1 SQVTM and CDR2 ANQGSEA. The CDR3 loop spans 12 amino acids. V was clipped by 4 bases and J by 1 base, with 8 bases between them. The CDR3 coding sequence is TGCAGCGTTGGCGAGGATTCCTACGAGCAGTACTTC. This encodes CSVGEDSYEQYF.

The V gene is TRBV11-3, the J gene TRBJ2-5; 14 nucleotides line up with TRBD2. The CDR3 loop spans 17 amino acids. From germline, CDR1 is SGHNT and CDR2 YENEEA. After removal of 1 base from V and 5 bases from J, the junction contained 6 bases not matched to a gene. CDR3 region: CASSLGGLAGGLETQYF. CDR3 sequence (DNA): TGTGCCAGCAGCTTAGGAGGACTAGCGGGGGGTCTGGAGACCCAGTACTTC.

The gene calls are TRBV13 and TRBJ1-2; 9 positions agree with TRBD1. The germline V gene encodes CDR1 PRHDT and CDR2 FYEKMQ (reference sequence). The junction had 4 bases not matched to a gene; V was cut back by 3 bases and J by 2 bases. The CDR3 length is 15 residues. This chain's CDR3 is CASSLRDRANYGYTF. The DNA of the CDR3 is TGTGCCAGCAGCTTGAGGGACAGGGCGAACTATGGCTACACCTTC. Based on the CDR3 plus reference TRBV13 and TRBJ1-2, the full variable domain is AAGVIQSPRHLIKEKRETATLKCYPIPRHDTVYWYQQGPGQDPQFLISFYEKMQSDKGSIPDRFSAQQFSDYHSELNMSSLELGDSALYFCASSLRDRANYGYTFGSGTRLTVV.

This chain links TRBV12-3 or TRBV12-4 with TRBJ2-4; TRBD1 matches at 11 bases. V lost 4 bases, J lost 8 bases, and 4 bases stayed unmatched. This CDR3 is 14 amino acids long. CDR3 residues: CASSSPGQGDIQYF. For the CDR3, the DNA is TGTGCCAGCAGTTCTCCGGGACAGGGGGACATTCAGTACTTC.

To note about this clonotype: The junction departs from the called germline gene at one end, perhaps through a read error. This chain joins TRBV20-1 and TRBJ2-5, with 8 bases aligning to TRBD2. This CDR3 spans 15 amino acids. Per germline, CDR1 DFQATT and CDR2 SNEGSKA (reference sequence). The CDR3 nucleotides read TGCAGTTCTAGTCCTCCGGGACTAGAGAGGGAGACCCAGTACTTC. This encodes CSSSPPGLERETQYF.

The sample holds a few counts of this clonotype. The chain recombines TRBV20-1 with TRBJ1-1, with 10 bases aligning to TRBD1. With V trimmed by 5 bases and J by 3 bases, 6 bases remained unmatched. The germline V gene encodes CDR1 DFQATT and CDR2 SNEGSKA (reference sequence). The CDR3 runs 14 residues. The CDR3 DNA reads TGCAGTGCTGGGGACAGGGGAGGGGACACTGAAGCTTTCTTT. This gives the protein CSAGDRGGDTEAFF.

For this clonotype: A much more abundant neighbour one base away suggests this may be a read error. A read error is likely, as this CDR3 ends without the conserved phenylalanine or tryptophan. CDR3: CASSSGREAGEQYL. The CDR3 DNA follows: TGTGCCAGCAGCTCGGGGCGGGAGGCCGGCGAGCAGTACTTG. The chain has TRBV7-6 and TRBJ2-7; 8 positions agree with TRBD2. Per germline, CDR1 SGHVS and CDR2 FNYEAQ. After removal of 4 bases from V and 6 bases from J, the junction contained 8 bases not matched to a gene. CDR3 length equals 14 residues.

In its sample, this clonotype is large. The chain is built from TRBV6-5 and TRBJ2-7; 9 bases line up with TRBD1. There are 12 residues in the CDR3. Germline V gene lookup returns CDR1 MNHEY and CDR2 SVGAGI. V gave up 6 bases and J gave up 6 bases; unmatched junction bases: 3. In DNA form, the CDR3 reads TGTGCCAGCAGGGGGACAGGGTCCGAGCAGTACTTC. It codes for CASRGTGSEQYF.

The V gene is TRBV11-2, the J gene TRBJ2-5, with 7 bases lining up with TRBD1. V shed 5 bases and J 4 bases; nucleotides not matched to a gene: 7. CDR1 is SGHAT and CDR2 is FQNNGV in the germline V gene. The CDR3 spans 14 residues. The CDR3, as DNA: TGTGCCAGCAGCACCCGGACAGGTTCAGAGACCCAGTACTTC. Protein product: CASSTRTGSETQYF. The entire variable domain, with the rest obtained from reference TRBV11-2 and TRBJ2-5, is as follows: EAGVAQSPRYKIIEKRQSVAFWCNPISGHATLYWYQQILGQGPKLLIQFQNNGVVDDSQLPKDRFSAERLKGVDSTLKIQPAKLEDSAVYLCASSTRTGSETQYFGPGTRLLVL.

The V and J genes are TRBV6-5 and TRBJ2-7; TRBD1 aligns across 9 bases. This CDR3 contains 12 residues. CDR1 MNHEY and CDR2 SVGAGI come from the germline V gene. CDR3 in DNA: TGTGTTAGCAGGGGGACAGGGTCCGAGCAGTACTTC. It codes for CVSRGTGSEQYF.

The CDR3 DNA is TGTGCCAGCAGTTACGGGCTAATTACGAATGAGCAGTTCTTC. Its protein product is CASSYGLITNEQFF. This rearrangement joins TRBV27 to TRBJ2-1, with D hard to call. This CDR3 region has 14 residues. V gave up 4 bases and J gave up 7 bases, with 14 bases separating them. The germline gives CDR1 MNHEY, CDR2 SMNVEV (reference sequence).

The CDR3 bases are TGTGCCAGCAGCTCAGCGGGACTAGCGGGGGAAGAGACCCAGTACTTC. Translating gives CASSSAGLAGEETQYF. The V and J genes are TRBV11-3 and TRBJ2-5; 14 nucleotides agree with TRBD2. Germline CDR1 is SGHNT and CDR2 is YENEEA. Unmatched junction bases numbered 4, after V lost 4 bases and J lost 3 bases. The CDR3 runs 16 residues.

This clonotype is labeled medium-sized. The V call is TRBV20-1, the J call TRBJ2-6; no clear D gene. The CDR3 totals 14 residues. Germline V gene lookup returns CDR1 DFQATT and CDR2 SNEGSKA (reference sequence). Trimming left V 2 bases short and J 2 bases short, with 7 bases between. CDR3 nucleotide sequence: TGCAGTGCTAGACTAGTTGCTGGGGCCAACGTCCTGACTTTC. Its translation is CSARLVAGANVLTF.

This clonotype is medium-sized in the sample. CDR3 residues: CASKDPVAYNEQFF. The CDR3 coding sequence is TGTGCCAGCAAAGACCCCGTGGCCTACAATGAGCAGTTCTTC. The J gene is TRBJ2-1, the V gene TRBV6-5; D is unclear. Germline CDR1 reads MNHEY; CDR2 reads SVGAGI. CDR3 length: 14 residues. Trimming took off 7 bases at V and 2 bases at J, with 12 bases between the two ends.

On this clonotype: Possible read error: a much larger clone is one base away. This chain joins TRBV20-1 and TRBJ1-2, with no clear D. CDR1 and CDR2 (germline): DFQATT, SNEGSKA (reference sequence). This CDR3 has 9 residues. The CDR3 is CSARYGYNF. For the CDR3, the DNA is TGCAGTGCTAGATATGGCTACAACTTC.

This clonotype was picked up a small number of times. J is TRBJ2-1 and V is TRBV6-2 or TRBV6-3; TRBD2 matches at 8 bases. Losses at the gene ends were 0 bases for V and 3 bases for J; bases not matched to a gene: 7. The germline V gene has CDR1 MNHEY and CDR2 SVGEGT. The CDR3 is 17 residues long. The CDR3 spells CASSYSPTGGIYNEQFF. The CDR3 coding sequence is TGTGCCAGCAGTTACTCTCCAACGGGGGGGATCTACAATGAGCAGTTCTTC.